A selection of T cell receptor beta chains follows, all from one sample in a study of blood T cell repertoires in COVID-19. Sequencing was performed with immunoSEQ multiplex PCR; in TCRdb, only in-frame clones are kept and a portion is missing. The data contain some 400,000 clones, 75% to 90% of them singletons. Input material: PBMCs or T cells enriched from blood (not recorded which). The receptors derive from a young man who had recovered from COVID-19. The CDR3 runs from the conserved cysteine through the conserved F or W. Fields, in order: J gene, V gene, D gene, clone size, CDR3 protein, CDR3 DNA. The D gene is left open where the match is weak. For some rows the clone size is stated as once, few or many, or as a class when expanded; others skip it.

j_call: TRBJ2-1
v_call: TRBV4-1
d_call: TRBD1
clone_size: NA
cdr3_aa: CASSQDPLDRDKFF
cdr3_nt: TGCGCCAGCAGCCAGGACCCACTGGACAGGGATAAGTTCTTC

j_call: TRBJ2-1
v_call: TRBV18
d_call: TRBD2
clone_size: once
cdr3_aa: CASSPVIGASGNNEQFF
cdr3_nt: TGTGCCAGCTCACCAGTGATAGGGGCTAGCGGAAACAATGAGCAGTTCTTC

j_call: TRBJ1-3
v_call: TRBV30
d_call: NA
clone_size: NA
cdr3_aa: CASQGGSSGNTIYF
cdr3_nt: TGTGCCTCCCAAGGGGGAAGCTCTGGAAACACCATATATTTT

j_call: TRBJ2-3
v_call: TRBV13
d_call: TRBD2
clone_size: NA
cdr3_aa: CASSGSEVHGLAGGPDTQYF
cdr3_nt: TGTGCCAGCAGCGGCTCCGAGGTGCACGGTCTAGCGGGAGGGCCAGATACGCAGTATTTT

j_call: TRBJ1-2
v_call: TRBV11-1
d_call: NA
clone_size: NA
cdr3_aa: CASSTGASAQGGYTF
cdr3_nt: TGTGCCAGCAGCACTGGGGCCTCGGCCCAGGGGGGCTACACCTTC

j_call: TRBJ1-2
v_call: TRBV7-2
d_call: TRBD1
clone_size: NA
cdr3_aa: CASSLDHSGQGAFGYTF
cdr3_nt: TGTGCCAGCAGCTTAGACCATTCAGGACAGGGGGCCTTTGGCTACACCTTC

j_call: TRBJ1-1
v_call: TRBV28
d_call: NA
clone_size: NA
cdr3_aa: CASSLWSTGRGSTEAFF
cdr3_nt: TGTGCCAGCAGTTTATGGTCTACGGGCAGGGGAAGCACTGAAGCTTTCTTT

j_call: TRBJ1-3
v_call: TRBV11-2
d_call: NA
clone_size: NA
cdr3_aa: CASSPFVRRPGSPGNTIYF
cdr3_nt: TGTGCCAGCAGCCCATTTGTGCGTCGACCGGGATCGCCTGGAAACACCATATATTTT

j_call: TRBJ2-7
v_call: TRBV10-3
d_call: NA
clone_size: NA
cdr3_aa: CAIKPAGFSYEQYF
cdr3_nt: TGTGCCATCAAACCCGCGGGATTCTCCTACGAGCAGTACTTC

j_call: TRBJ2-4
v_call: TRBV30
d_call: TRBD2
clone_size: NA
cdr3_aa: CAWSVSGRAIQYF
cdr3_nt: TGTGCCTGGAGTGTTAGCGGGAGGGCCATTCAGTACTTC

j_call: TRBJ2-7
v_call: TRBV6-5
d_call: NA
clone_size: NA
cdr3_aa: CASSPVGQRAYEQYF
cdr3_nt: TGTGCCAGCAGCCCGGTCGGCCAGCGAGCCTACGAGCAGTACTTC

j_call: TRBJ2-1
v_call: TRBV7-9
d_call: NA
clone_size: few
cdr3_aa: CASSLEGLPYNEQFF
cdr3_nt: TGTGCCAGCAGCTTAGAAGGACTCCCCTACAATGAGCAGTTCTTC

j_call: TRBJ2-7
v_call: TRBV29-1
d_call: TRBD2
clone_size: NA
cdr3_aa: CSVLAGTYEQYF
cdr3_nt: TGCAGCGTGCTAGCGGGAACCTACGAGCAGTACTTC

j_call: TRBJ2-7
v_call: TRBV28
d_call: NA
clone_size: NA
cdr3_aa: CASVPQADSYEQYF
cdr3_nt: TGTGCCAGTGTCCCCCAGGCTGACTCCTACGAGCAGTACTTC

j_call: TRBJ2-1
v_call: TRBV7-3
d_call: NA
clone_size: NA
cdr3_aa: CASSPGYNEQFF
cdr3_nt: TGTGCCAGCAGCCCAGGCTACAATGAGCAGTTCTTC

j_call: TRBJ2-5
v_call: TRBV7-2
d_call: NA
clone_size: once
cdr3_aa: CASSPQAELQETQYF
cdr3_nt: TGTGCCAGCAGCCCTCAGGCAGAGCTCCAAGAGACCCAGTACTTC

j_call: TRBJ1-2
v_call: TRBV2
d_call: TRBD1
clone_size: NA
cdr3_aa: CASEPGQGYGYTF
cdr3_nt: TGTGCCAGCGAGCCGGGACAGGGCTATGGCTACACCTTC

j_call: TRBJ2-7
v_call: TRBV5-1
d_call: NA
clone_size: NA
cdr3_aa: CASSLILAPLYEQYF
cdr3_nt: TGCGCCAGCAGCTTAATACTAGCTCCACTTTACGAGCAGTACTTC

j_call: TRBJ1-5
v_call: TRBV19
d_call: NA
clone_size: NA
cdr3_aa: CASSPTRGSNQPQHF
cdr3_nt: TGTGCCAGTAGTCCCACCAGGGGAAGCAATCAGCCCCAGCATTTT

j_call: TRBJ2-7
v_call: TRBV5-5
d_call: NA
clone_size: NA
cdr3_aa: CASSRAYEQYF
cdr3_nt: TGTGCCAGCAGTCGCGCCTACGAGCAGTACTTC

j_call: TRBJ2-6
v_call: TRBV10-1
d_call: NA
clone_size: few
cdr3_aa: CASSSPGANVLTF
cdr3_nt: TGCGCCAGCAGTAGCCCTGGGGCCAACGTCCTGACTTTC

j_call: TRBJ1-5
v_call: TRBV19
d_call: NA
clone_size: NA
cdr3_aa: CASTRRQDSNQPQHF
cdr3_nt: TGTGCCAGTACCAGGAGGCAGGATAGCAATCAGCCCCAGCATTTT

j_call: TRBJ1-4
v_call: TRBV4-1
d_call: TRBD1
clone_size: NA
cdr3_aa: CASSQPDRGQYEKLFF
cdr3_nt: TGCGCCAGCAGCCAACCTGACAGGGGGCAGTATGAAAAACTGTTTTTT

j_call: TRBJ2-1
v_call: TRBV29-1
d_call: TRBD2
clone_size: NA
cdr3_aa: CSVRGGLERYDEQFF
cdr3_nt: TGCAGCGTGCGGGGTGGACTAGAGCGGTATGATGAGCAGTTCTTC

j_call: TRBJ2-1
v_call: TRBV14
d_call: TRBD1
clone_size: NA
cdr3_aa: CASSQEEERQGSYEQFF
cdr3_nt: TGTGCCAGCAGCCAAGAGGAAGAGAGACAGGGGAGCTATGAGCAGTTCTTC

j_call: TRBJ1-2
v_call: TRBV9
d_call: NA
clone_size: few
cdr3_aa: CASSVVTAFGYTF
cdr3_nt: TGTGCCAGCAGCGTAGTGACAGCTTTCGGCTACACCTTC

j_call: TRBJ2-5
v_call: TRBV3-1/TRBV3-2
d_call: TRBD2
clone_size: NA
cdr3_aa: CASSPTSGQETQYF
cdr3_nt: TGTGCCAGCAGCCCCACTAGCGGCCAAGAGACCCAGTACTTC

j_call: TRBJ1-2
v_call: TRBV7-2
d_call: TRBD1
clone_size: NA
cdr3_aa: CASSSRTGSYGYTF
cdr3_nt: TGTGCCAGCAGCAGCAGGACAGGCTCCTATGGCTACACCTTC

j_call: TRBJ2-1
v_call: TRBV5-4
d_call: NA
clone_size: once
cdr3_aa: CASSLWDSYNEQFF
cdr3_nt: TGTGCCAGCAGCTTGTGGGACTCTTACAATGAGCAGTTCTTC

j_call: TRBJ1-2
v_call: TRBV11-2
d_call: NA
clone_size: NA
cdr3_aa: CASSSGANGYTF
cdr3_nt: TGTGCCAGCAGCTCAGGGGCGAATGGCTACACCTTC

j_call: TRBJ1-2
v_call: TRBV18
d_call: NA
clone_size: NA
cdr3_aa: CASSPTVGRGFGYTF
cdr3_nt: TGTGCCAGCTCACCAACGGTTGGGAGGGGTTTTGGCTACACCTTC

j_call: TRBJ2-1
v_call: TRBV19
d_call: TRBD2
clone_size: NA
cdr3_aa: CASSTTRLAGGYNEQFF
cdr3_nt: TGTGCCAGTAGTACCACAAGACTAGCGGGAGGATACAATGAGCAGTTCTTC

j_call: TRBJ1-2
v_call: TRBV28
d_call: TRBD1
clone_size: NA
cdr3_aa: CASRVTGRYGYTF
cdr3_nt: TGTGCCAGCAGGGTGACAGGGCGATATGGCTACACCTTC

j_call: TRBJ1-5
v_call: TRBV2
d_call: NA
clone_size: once
cdr3_aa: CASSEWSGGAPQPQHF
cdr3_nt: TGTGCCAGCAGTGAATGGTCCGGCGGGGCCCCTCAGCCCCAGCATTTT

j_call: TRBJ2-1
v_call: TRBV7-8
d_call: NA
clone_size: NA
cdr3_aa: CASSINLGNEQFF
cdr3_nt: TGTGCCAGCAGCATAAATCTCGGCAATGAGCAGTTCTTC

j_call: TRBJ1-4
v_call: TRBV15
d_call: TRBD1
clone_size: NA
cdr3_aa: CATSRESDRVGKLFF
cdr3_nt: TGTGCCACCAGCAGAGAAAGTGACAGGGTGGGAAAACTGTTTTTT

j_call: TRBJ2-1
v_call: TRBV3-1/TRBV3-2
d_call: TRBD2
clone_size: NA
cdr3_aa: CASSPETSGIYNEQFF
cdr3_nt: TGTGCCAGCAGCCCCGAAACTAGCGGTATATACAATGAGCAGTTCTTC

j_call: TRBJ2-3
v_call: TRBV7-9
d_call: NA
clone_size: NA
cdr3_aa: CASSEIRDSTDTQYF
cdr3_nt: TGTGCCAGCAGCGAAATCCGGGACTCTACAGATACGCAGTATTTT

j_call: TRBJ2-5
v_call: TRBV11-2
d_call: TRBD1
clone_size: NA
cdr3_aa: CASSLGTGGSQYF
cdr3_nt: TGTGCCAGCAGCTTAGGGACAGGGGGGTCCCAGTACTTC

j_call: TRBJ1-6
v_call: TRBV5-1
d_call: NA
clone_size: NA
cdr3_aa: CASSSQQNSPLHF
cdr3_nt: TGCGCCAGCAGCTCACAACAGAATTCACCCCTCCACTTT

j_call: TRBJ2-7
v_call: TRBV4-1
d_call: NA
clone_size: few
cdr3_aa: CASSLSRSGYSFYEQYF
cdr3_nt: TGCGCCAGCAGCCTCTCCCGAAGCGGGTATTCCTTCTACGAGCAGTACTTC

j_call: TRBJ2-7
v_call: TRBV10-1
d_call: TRBD1
clone_size: NA
cdr3_aa: CASSDRPPDRPPYEQYF
cdr3_nt: TGCGCCAGCAGTGACCGTCCCCCGGACAGGCCCCCCTACGAGCAGTACTTC

j_call: TRBJ1-1
v_call: TRBV18
d_call: NA
clone_size: NA
cdr3_aa: CASSPEPSGAEAFF
cdr3_nt: TGTGCCAGCTCACCCGAACCCTCAGGGGCGGAAGCTTTCTTT

j_call: TRBJ2-1
v_call: TRBV7-8
d_call: TRBD2
clone_size: NA
cdr3_aa: CASRAGGKNYNEQFF
cdr3_nt: TGTGCCAGCAGAGCGGGAGGTAAAAACTACAATGAGCAGTTCTTC

j_call: TRBJ1-2
v_call: TRBV25-1
d_call: TRBD1
clone_size: NA
cdr3_aa: CASSEWTGKTGGYTF
cdr3_nt: TGTGCCAGCAGTGAATGGACAGGGAAAACTGGTGGCTACACCTTC

j_call: TRBJ1-6
v_call: TRBV6-5
d_call: NA
clone_size: once
cdr3_aa: CASFESSYNSPLHF
cdr3_nt: TGTGCCAGCTTTGAGAGCTCCTATAATTCACCCCTCCACTTT

j_call: TRBJ2-7
v_call: TRBV5-5
d_call: NA
clone_size: NA
cdr3_aa: CASSFLEKTFNSYEQYF
cdr3_nt: TGTGCCAGCAGCTTTTTGGAGAAAACATTTAACTCCTACGAGCAGTACTTC

j_call: TRBJ2-1
v_call: TRBV18
d_call: TRBD2
clone_size: once
cdr3_aa: CASSPPGLAGAFGFNEQFF
cdr3_nt: TGTGCCAGCTCACCCCCTGGACTAGCGGGAGCGTTCGGATTCAATGAGCAGTTCTTC

j_call: TRBJ2-7
v_call: TRBV27
d_call: TRBD1
clone_size: NA
cdr3_aa: CASSLSWDRGYEQYF
cdr3_nt: TGTGCCAGCAGTTTATCCTGGGACAGGGGCTACGAGCAGTACTTC

j_call: TRBJ2-1
v_call: TRBV5-1
d_call: TRBD2
clone_size: NA
cdr3_aa: CASSPFTLAGDLDEQFF
cdr3_nt: TGCGCCAGCAGCCCCTTTACTCTAGCGGGAGATTTGGATGAGCAGTTCTTC

j_call: TRBJ2-7
v_call: TRBV24-1
d_call: NA
clone_size: NA
cdr3_aa: CATRDNYEQYF
cdr3_nt: TGTGCCACCCGGGACAACTACGAGCAGTACTTC

j_call: TRBJ2-7
v_call: TRBV4-2
d_call: TRBD2
clone_size: few
cdr3_aa: CASSQDLPSGRRYEQYF
cdr3_nt: TGTGCCAGCAGCCAAGACCTCCCTAGCGGGAGGCGTTACGAGCAGTACTTC

j_call: TRBJ2-3
v_call: TRBV27
d_call: NA
clone_size: NA
cdr3_aa: CASSFAGANTDTQYF
cdr3_nt: TGTGCCAGCAGTTTCGCTGGGGCCAACACAGATACGCAGTATTTT

j_call: TRBJ2-3
v_call: TRBV10-1
d_call: NA
clone_size: NA
cdr3_aa: CATLYGDSGPSTDTQYF
cdr3_nt: TGCGCCACCCTTTACGGAGATAGCGGCCCTAGCACAGATACGCAGTATTTT

j_call: TRBJ1-1
v_call: TRBV29-1
d_call: NA
clone_size: NA
cdr3_aa: CSGGGRANTEAFF
cdr3_nt: TGCAGCGGTGGGGGGAGGGCTAACACTGAAGCTTTCTTT

j_call: TRBJ1-2
v_call: TRBV2
d_call: NA
clone_size: NA
cdr3_aa: CASSDTLPKGYTF
cdr3_nt: TGTGCCAGCAGTGATACTCTCCCGAAGGGCTACACCTTC

j_call: TRBJ1-5
v_call: TRBV19
d_call: NA
clone_size: once
cdr3_aa: CASRTGAINQPQHF
cdr3_nt: TGTGCCAGTAGGACAGGTGCGATCAATCAGCCCCAGCATTTT

j_call: TRBJ1-5
v_call: TRBV21-1
d_call: NA
clone_size: NA
cdr3_aa: CASRGDNQPQHF
cdr3_nt: TGTGCCAGCAGGGGAGACAATCAGCCCCAGCATTTT

j_call: TRBJ2-3
v_call: TRBV25-1
d_call: NA
clone_size: NA
cdr3_aa: CASTPGVSDTQYF
cdr3_nt: TGTGCCAGCACACCAGGGGTTTCGGATACGCAGTATTTT